The 17 T cell receptor beta chains given below trace back to one sample, sequenced in a study of cytomegalovirus exposure and HLA in healthy donors (dated by TCRdb to about 2017). The receptor library was made with the immunoSEQ multiplex PCR assay. The multiplex PCR relied on a mix of 60 forward primers for TCR Vbeta segments and 13 reverse primers for TCR Jbeta segments. TCRdb took over this immuneACCESS table, retaining in-frame rearrangements with V and J assigned. Such tables are incomplete; in checked studies, under half of the missing clones stem from an unresolved V gene, and the remainder is unexplained. The sample data list about 140,000 clones, and 80% of these were observed just once. Less than 3% of the sample is taken by the ten largest. Specimen: PBMCs. The receptors derive from a man aged 45-65 years in good health and CMV-seronegative.

This chain joins TRBV5-1 and TRBJ2-7; TRBD1 aligns across 8 bases. The CDR3 runs 15 residues. Per the germline V gene, CDR1 is SGHRS and CDR2 is YFSETQ. V lost 0 bases to trimming and J lost 5 bases; unmatched junction nucleotides: 7. Here the CDR3 DNA reads TGCGCCAGCAGCTTGGCTCCAGGGGGCCGCGACGAGCAGTACTTC. Its protein is CASSLAPGGRDEQYF.

This rearrangement joins TRBV27 to TRBJ1-2, with TRBD1 matching 7 bases. CDR1 MNHEY and CDR2 SMNVEV come from the germline V gene (reference sequence). J was trimmed by 8 bases and V by 6 bases; bases with no gene match: 18. The CDR3 sequence is 16 residues long. The CDR3 region is CASRGPGQPISYGYTF. CDR3 in DNA: TGTGCCAGCAGGGGACCGGGACAGCCCATCTCTTACGGCTACACCTTC.

The chain has TRBV28 and TRBJ2-6, with 7 bases matching TRBD1. After removal of 8 bases from V and 4 bases from J, the junction contained 5 bases not matched to a gene. This CDR3 has 14 amino acids. The germline CDR1 and CDR2 sequences are MDHEN and SYDVKM. The CDR3 loop is CASATGAGANVLTF. The CDR3 coding sequence is TGTGCCAGCGCAACAGGGGCCGGGGCCAACGTCCTGACTTTC.

V is TRBV6-1 and J is TRBJ2-2, with 7 bases fitting TRBD1. Per the germline V gene, CDR1 is MNHNS and CDR2 is SASEGT. Trimming took 2 bases from V and 5 from J; bases not matched to a gene: 8. The CDR3 loop spans 16 amino acids. The CDR3 loop reads CASSEPTGTATGELFF. The CDR3 nucleotides read TGTGCCAGCAGTGAACCAACCGGGACAGCAACCGGGGAGCTGTTTTTT.

The chain is built from TRBV19 and TRBJ1-5; 8 bases match TRBD1. V lost 5 bases, J lost 6 bases, and 18 bases stayed unmatched. The CDR3 extends over 18 amino acids. Germline V gene data show CDR1 as LNHDA and CDR2 as SQIVND (reference sequence). The CDR3 sequence: CASSLNQLRSGGRQPQHF. The CDR3 region has the DNA TGTGCCAGTAGTCTCAATCAACTTAGATCAGGGGGCCGTCAGCCCCAGCATTTT.

The chain links TRBV7-2 to TRBJ1-1, with D unresolved. Germline V gives CDR1 SGHTA, CDR2 FQGNSA. CDR3 length equals 16 residues. The V gene lost 2 bases and the J gene lost 4 bases, with 17 bases spanning the gap. CDR3 in DNA: TGTGCCAGCAGCTTACCGATGGGCCTGCGTGGCACTGAAGCTTTCTTT. Translation gives CASSLPMGLRGTEAFF.

This clone was detected only a few times. V is TRBV6-5 and J is TRBJ1-5; TRBD1 matches at 8 bases. Unmatched junction bases numbered 1, after V lost 8 bases and J lost 1 base. CDR3 length: 13 amino acids. The V gene's germline CDR1 is MNHEY and CDR2 SVGAGI. DNA for the CDR3: TGTGCCAGCCGGACAGGGAGCAATCAGCCCCAGCATTTT. Amino acids: CASRTGSNQPQHF.

The CDR3, as DNA: TGTGCCAGCAACCCCGGCGGGGGGGCCCCGACCTACGAGCAGTACTTC. Its protein product is CASNPGGGAPTYEQYF. J is TRBJ2-7 and V is TRBV5-4, with TRBD2 identical over 9 bases. The CDR3 is 16 residues long. From germline, CDR1 is SGHNT and CDR2 YYREEE (reference sequence). V dropped 6 bases and J dropped 2; count of bases not matched to a gene: 12.

CDR3 sequence (DNA): TGTGCCAGCAGTTCCCCTGTAGGGGGCGGAAACACCATATATTTT. Protein: CASSSPVGGGNTIYF. This sequence joins TRBV6-6 and TRBJ1-3, with TRBD1 identical over 7 bases. The germline V gene encodes CDR1 MNHNY and CDR2 SVGAGI (reference sequence). J gave up 4 bases and V 4 bases, and 7 bases lay outside the gene matches. The CDR3 totals 15 residues.

The chain recombines TRBV28 with TRBJ2-7, with D tentatively TRBD1 (5 bases). V was pared by 2 bases and J by 0 bases, with 11 bases between. The germline gives CDR1 MDHEN, CDR2 SYDVKM. The CDR3 contains 15 residues. CDR3 DNA sequence: TGTGCCAGCAGTTTAGGGCAGGGTATCTCCTACGAGCAGTACTTC. It translates to CASSLGQGISYEQYF.

This clone showed up just a few times. This rearrangement joins TRBV2 to TRBJ2-5; a weak D match, TRBD1 (5 bases). V was cut by 7 bases and J by 4 bases, with 7 bases left in between. CDR1 and CDR2 from the germline V gene are SNHLY and FYNNEI. This CDR3 comprises 11 residues. The CDR3 spells CASTQGETQYF. In DNA, the CDR3 is TGTGCCAGCACCCAGGGAGAGACCCAGTACTTC. The full variable domain, in which reference TRBV2 and TRBJ2-5 provide the parts outside the CDR3, is EPEVTQTPSHQVTQMGQEVILRCVPISNHLYFYWYRQILGQKVEFLVSFYNNEISEKSEIFDDQFSVERPDGSNFTLKIRSTKLEDSAMYFCASTQGETQYFGPGTRLLVL.

The gene calls are TRBV7-8 and TRBJ1-2, with TRBD1 matching over 7 bases. The J segment lost 4 bases and the V segment lost 3 bases, leaving 11 bases of the junction unmatched. This CDR3 region has 16 residues. The germline V gene has CDR1 SGHVS and CDR2 FQNEAQ. The DNA of the CDR3 is TGTGCCAGCAGCTTGCTGCCGGGACAGTCGGTCTATGGCTACACCTTC. Translated: CASSLLPGQSVYGYTF.

V usage is TRBV6-1 and J usage is TRBJ2-7, with D maybe TRBD2 (7 bases). Deletions cut 7 bases from V and 3 bases from J, with 16 bases between. This CDR3 contains 14 residues. Germline V gene sequence: CDR1 MNHNS, CDR2 SASEGT. The CDR3 sequence: CASTLGGGDYEQYF. CDR3 sequence (DNA): TGTGCCAGCACTCTAGGGGGGGGAGACTACGAGCAGTACTTC.

This chain links TRBV5-1 with TRBJ2-7; D might be TRBD1 (5 bases). The CDR3 is 13 amino acids. The germline V gene has CDR1 SGHRS and CDR2 YFSETQ. V was shortened by 2 bases and J by 6 bases, with 12 bases between the two germline ends. CDR3 in DNA: TGCGCCAGCAGCTTTTCAGGGATGGCCGAGCAGTACTTC. Protein product: CASSFSGMAEQYF.

The chain has TRBV9 and TRBJ2-2, with 8 positions matching TRBD2. The CDR3 totals 14 residues. V gave up 2 bases and J gave up 4 bases; unmatched junction bases: 1. CDR1 is SGDLS, CDR2 YYNGEE, per germline. The CDR3 reads CASSVSGGTGELFF. CDR3 in DNA: TGTGCCAGCAGCGTGAGCGGGGGCACCGGGGAGCTGTTTTTT.

This clone showed up just once. The chain uses TRBV5-4 and TRBJ2-5, with D possibly being TRBD2 (6 bases). CDR3 length: 14 amino acids. Germline assignment: CDR1 SGHNT and CDR2 YYREEE (reference sequence). V was shortened by 4 bases and J by 1 base, with 11 bases between the two germline ends. The CDR3 DNA follows: TGTGCCAGCAGCGCCCGGGACTCCCAAGAGACCCAGTACTTC. This encodes CASSARDSQETQYF.

V is TRBV6-5 and J is TRBJ1-5; perhaps TRBD1 as D (6 bases). The V end lost 6 bases, the J end lost 5 bases, and 11 bases lay between the germline ends. Germline CDR1 is MNHEY and CDR2 is SVGAGI. The CDR3 is made up of 13 amino acids. In nucleotides, the CDR3 is TGTGCCAGCAGACCACAGGGACATCAGCCCCAGCATTTT. It codes for CASRPQGHQPQHF.